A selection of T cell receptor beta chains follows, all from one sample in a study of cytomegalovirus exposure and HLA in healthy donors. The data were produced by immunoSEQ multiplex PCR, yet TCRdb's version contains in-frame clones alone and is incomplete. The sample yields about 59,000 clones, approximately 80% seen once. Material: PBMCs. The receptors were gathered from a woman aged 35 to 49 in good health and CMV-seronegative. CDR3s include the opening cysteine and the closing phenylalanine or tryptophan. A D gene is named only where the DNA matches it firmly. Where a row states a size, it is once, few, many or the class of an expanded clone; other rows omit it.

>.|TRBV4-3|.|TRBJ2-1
TGCGCCAGCAGCCAAGATTACTTCGGCTCCTACAATGAGCAGTTCTTC
CASSQDYFGSYNEQFF
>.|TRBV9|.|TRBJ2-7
TGTGCCAGCAGCGTAGGTGGTAGCGAAACCTACGAGCAGTACTTC
CASSVGGSETYEQYF
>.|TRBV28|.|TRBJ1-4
TGTGCCAGCAGTTTCCCAGCTGGAGGTGAAAAACTGTTTTTT
CASSFPAGGEKLFF
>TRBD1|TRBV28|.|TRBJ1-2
TGTGCCAGCTTGATAGCGACAGGGGATGTTTATGGCTACACCTTC
CASLIATGDVYGYTF
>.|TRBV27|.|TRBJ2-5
TGTGCCAGCAGTTTAGCCGGCCAGGGGGAGACCCAGTACTTC
CASSLAGQGETQYF
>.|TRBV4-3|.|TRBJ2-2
TGCGCCAGCAGCCTACAGGGATCCGGGGAGCTGTTTTTT
CASSLQGSGELFF
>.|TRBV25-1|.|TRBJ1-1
TGTGCCAGCAGTGACCCAGTCAAGAACACTGAAGCTTTCTTT
CASSDPVKNTEAFF
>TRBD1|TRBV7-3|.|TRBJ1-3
TGTGCCAGCAGCCTACAGGGGGGAAACACCATATATTTT
CASSLQGGNTIYF
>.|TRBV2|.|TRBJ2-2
TGTGCCAGCAGCGAATCCGGACTTTCGGGGACCGGGGAGCTGTTTTTT
CASSESGLSGTGELFF
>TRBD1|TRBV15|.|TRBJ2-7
TGTGCCACCAGCAGCATAGGACAGGGGAACTACGAGCAGTACTTC
CATSSIGQGNYEQYF
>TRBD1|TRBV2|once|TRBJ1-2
TGTGCCAGCAGTGAGCAGGGGGCTAACTATGGCTACACCTTC
CASSEQGANYGYTF
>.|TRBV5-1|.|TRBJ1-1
TGCGCCAGCAGCTTGGCCCCAGGGATGAACACTGAAGCTTTCTTT
CASSLAPGMNTEAFF
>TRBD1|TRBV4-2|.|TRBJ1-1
TGTGCCAGCAGCCAAGATAGCCAAGGGGGCCTCACTGAAGCTTTCTTT
CASSQDSQGGLTEAFF
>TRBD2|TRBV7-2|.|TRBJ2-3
TGTGCCAGCAGCTTACAGGCGGGGGGCACAGATACGCAGTATTTT
CASSLQAGGTDTQYF
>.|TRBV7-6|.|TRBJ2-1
TGTGCCAGCAGCTTAGTCCGACAGGAGCAGTTCTTC
CASSLVRQEQFF
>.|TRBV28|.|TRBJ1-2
TGTGCCAGCAGGGGAGTACCCTATGGCTACACCTTC
CASRGVPYGYTF
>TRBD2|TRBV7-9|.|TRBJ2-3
TGTGCCAGCAGCTTCGCTCGCGCGGGAGGGTCCGATACGCAGTATTTT
CASSFARAGGSDTQYF
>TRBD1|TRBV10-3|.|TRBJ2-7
TGTGCCATCAGTCCCGGGACAGGGGGTGCCTACGAGCAGTACTTC
CAISPGTGGAYEQYF
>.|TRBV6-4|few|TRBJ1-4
TGTGCCAGCAGCGAAAGGTGGGGCAGTGGGGAAAAACTGTTTTTT
CASSERWGSGEKLFF
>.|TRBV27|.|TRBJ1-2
TGTGCCAGCAGTCCCCGGACGGGGTATGGCTACACCTTC
CASSPRTGYGYTF
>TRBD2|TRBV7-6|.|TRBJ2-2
TGTGCCAGCAGCCGGACTAGCGGGAGGGCCCGCACCGGGGAGCTGTTTTTT
CASSRTSGRARTGELFF
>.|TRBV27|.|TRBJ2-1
TGTGCCAGCAGTCCCCGTTCGGGAACCGGTAGTGAGCAGTTCTTC
CASSPRSGTGSEQFF
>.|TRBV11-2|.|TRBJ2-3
TGTGCCAGCAGCTTAGGGCTAGCGAGCACAGATACGCAGTATTTT
CASSLGLASTDTQYF
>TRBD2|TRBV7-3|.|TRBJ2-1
TGTGCCAGCAGCCCAGGGACTAGCGGGATTAATGAGCAGTTCTTC
CASSPGTSGINEQFF
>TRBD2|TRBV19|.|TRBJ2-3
TGTGCCAGTAGTATACGACTAGCGGGAGGGCCCTTCACAGATACGCAGTATTTT
CASSIRLAGGPFTDTQYF
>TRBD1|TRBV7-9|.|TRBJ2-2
TGTGCCAGCAGCCCTAACCGGGACAGGGCGAACACCGGGGAGCTGTTTTTT
CASSPNRDRANTGELFF
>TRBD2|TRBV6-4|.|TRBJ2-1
TGTGCCAGCAGTGACTCTCAGCGGGAGGGCCTGGATGAGCAGTTCTTC
CASSDSQREGLDEQFF
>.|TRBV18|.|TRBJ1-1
TGTGCCAGCTCACCAGACTTGAACACTGAAGCTTTCTTT
CASSPDLNTEAFF
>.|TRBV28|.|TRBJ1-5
TGTGCCAGCAGTTTTGCCGGGGAAGATCAGCCCCAGCATTTT
CASSFAGEDQPQHF
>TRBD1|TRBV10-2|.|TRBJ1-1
TGCGCCAGCAAAGACAGGGCGAACACTGAAGCTTTCTTT
CASKDRANTEAFF
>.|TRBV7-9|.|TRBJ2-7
TGTGCCAGCAGCTTAGAGTCAGGCCCCTCCTACGAGCAGTACTTC
CASSLESGPSYEQYF
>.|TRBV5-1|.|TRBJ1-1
TGCGCCAGCCAGGCAGGCGCTGAAGCTTTCTTT
CASQAGAEAFF
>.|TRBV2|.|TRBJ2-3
TGTGCCAGCAGCCACAGGACTACCAGCACAGATACGCAGTATTTT
CASSHRTTSTDTQYF
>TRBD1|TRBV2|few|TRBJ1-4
TGTGCCAGCAGTGAGGACAGGGTGAATGAAAAACTGTTTTTT
CASSEDRVNEKLFF
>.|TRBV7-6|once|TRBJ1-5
TGTGCCAGCAGAAAGGGAGGCAATCAGCCCCAGCATTTT
CASRKGGNQPQHF
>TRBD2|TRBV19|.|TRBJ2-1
TGTGCCAGTAGTATAATTGGCGGGAGCTCGGTAAATGAGCAGTTCTTC
CASSIIGGSSVNEQFF
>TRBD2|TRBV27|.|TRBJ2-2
TGTGCCAGCGGGGGCGGGAGGGCCGGTACCGGGGAGCTGTTTTTT
CASGGGRAGTGELFF
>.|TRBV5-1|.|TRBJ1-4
TGCGCCAGCTCACCGGCGGGGGGCTATGAAAAACTGTTTTTT
CASSPAGGYEKLFF
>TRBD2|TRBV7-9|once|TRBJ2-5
TGTGCCAGCAGCTTACCCTGGGCGGGAGCCCCTCAAGAGACCCAGTACTTC
CASSLPWAGAPQETQYF
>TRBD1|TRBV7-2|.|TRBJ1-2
TGTGCCAGCAGCTTCCGGGACAGAGTCACAAATTATGGCTACACCTTC
CASSFRDRVTNYGYTF
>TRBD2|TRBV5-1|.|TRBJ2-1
TGCGCCAGCAGTCCTAGCGGAAGACTTAACAATGAGCAGTTCTTC
CASSPSGRLNNEQFF
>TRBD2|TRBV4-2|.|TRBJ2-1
TGTGCCAGCAGCCAAGATTGGACTAGCGGGAGGGCCTACTACAATGAGCAGTTCTTC
CASSQDWTSGRAYYNEQFF
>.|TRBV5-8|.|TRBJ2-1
TGTGCCAGCAGCCCTGGACAAATCTCCTACAATGAGCAGTTCTTC
CASSPGQISYNEQFF
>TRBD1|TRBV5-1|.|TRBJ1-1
TGCGCCAGCGGGACAGGGGGAGGGGGCACTGAAGCTTTCTTT
CASGTGGGGTEAFF
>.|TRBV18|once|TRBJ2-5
TGTGCCAGCTCTAGGGACAACCAAGAGACCCAGTACTTC
CASSRDNQETQYF
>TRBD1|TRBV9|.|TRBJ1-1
TGTGCCAGCAGCTCTCGGACAGGTTTGAACACTGAAGCTTTCTTT
CASSSRTGLNTEAFF
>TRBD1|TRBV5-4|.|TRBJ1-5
TGTGCCAGCAGCTTGAGCGACAGGGCCTATAGCAATCAGCCCCAGCATTTT
CASSLSDRAYSNQPQHF
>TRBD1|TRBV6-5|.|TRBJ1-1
TGTGCCTGCGTTACGAGGGGGCGTACTGAAGCTTTCTTT
CACVTRGRTEAFF